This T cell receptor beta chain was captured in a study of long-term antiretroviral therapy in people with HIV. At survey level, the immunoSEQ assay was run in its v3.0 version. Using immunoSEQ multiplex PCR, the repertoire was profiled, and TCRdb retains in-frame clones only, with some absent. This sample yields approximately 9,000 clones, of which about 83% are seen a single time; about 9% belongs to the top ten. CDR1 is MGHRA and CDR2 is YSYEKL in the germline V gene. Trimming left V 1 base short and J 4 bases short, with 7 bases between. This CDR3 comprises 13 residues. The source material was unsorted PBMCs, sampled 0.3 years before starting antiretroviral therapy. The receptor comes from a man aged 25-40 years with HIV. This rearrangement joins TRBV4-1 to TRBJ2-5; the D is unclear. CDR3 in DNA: TGCGCCAGCAGCCAAGGGGGTGTAGAGACCCAGTACTTC. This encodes CASSQGGVETQYF.